This T cell receptor (beta chain) was profiled in a study of T cell responses to AZD1222 COVID-19 vaccine. Sequencing used immunoSEQ multiplex PCR; TCRdb keeps in-frame clones, though not all of them. The sample includes roughly 150,000 clones, 80% to 90% of them seen just once. Source: peripheral blood, taken on day 0 of AZD1222 vaccination. This TCR was sampled from an adult in good health.

Here the CDR3 DNA reads TGTGCCAGCAGCTTCCGGGACATACACACAGATACGCAGTATTTT. Translated: CASSFRDIHTDTQYF. The chain is built from TRBV5-5 and TRBJ2-3; D might be TRBD1 (6 bases). Germline assignment: CDR1 SGHKS and CDR2 YYEKEE (reference sequence). The CDR3 totals 15 residues. V was pared by 2 bases and J by 2 bases, with 12 bases between.